The present T cell receptor (beta chain) was sequenced within a study of molecular identifiers for immune sequencing clone quantification. Looking at the study overall: Replicate experiments took RNA from roughly 20,000 or 100,000 naive CD8 cells, divided it five ways and sequenced four.

For naive CD8 T cells, sorting used the CD8+CD4-CCR7+CD45RA+ phenotype. MiXCR was run by TCRdb on the PCR reads, yielding one entry per CDR3 protein. The top ten hold roughly 7.7% of the sample, which has fewer than 45,000 distinct CDR3 sequences, about a fifth seen once. Sequencing was performed on naive CD8+ T cells from blood, with Jurkat cell RNA spiked in. Subset specified: FACS-sorted CD8+CD4-CCR7+CD45RA+ naive T cells. The clonotype comes from a human donor in good health. Some libraries in this study had Jurkat cell RNA spiked in.

For the CDR3, the DNA is TGTGCCAGCACCGATTGGGGAGAAGAGACCCAGTACTTC. The encoded protein is CASTDWGEETQYF. The rearrangement links TRBV6-2 or TRBV6-3 to TRBJ2-5; weak D call: TRBD2 (5 bases). The CDR3 spans 13 residues. Trimming cost V 7 bases and J 3 bases, with 12 bases left between them. Germline V gene data show CDR1 as MNHEY and CDR2 as SVGEGT.